Detailed here is one T cell receptor beta chain. Its antigen remains unidentified. The data were taken from a study of shared clonotypes between healthy human individuals. Whole-study findings and limits: Naive subsets tended to show greater estimated richness than memory subsets. Expectations were that clonotype sharing among donors would be affected by sequencing depth. Among non-shared clonotypes, generation probabilities were lower than among those shared by all four donors.

Profiling relied on immunoSEQ multiplex PCR, and the TCRdb table lists in-frame clones only, not all of them. This sample has under 1,900,000 clones, with 98% found just once. Deletions cut 4 bases from V and 7 bases from J, with 8 bases between. The CDR3 length is 11 residues. CDR1 is MNHEY, CDR2 SVGAGI, per germline. The sample consisted of naive CD4+ T cells sorted from blood. This sample's subset: CD45RA+ positively selected. The rearrangement uses TRBV6-5 and TRBJ2-7; D call uncertain. The sequence derives from a man aged 25-40 years in good health. The CDR3 loop is CASSSRWEQYF. The CDR3 DNA sequence: TGTGCCAGCAGTTCCCGCTGGGAGCAGTACTTC.